Below, one TCR beta chain is given with its context. Its antigen is currently unknown. The source of the sample is a study of Tregs in tolerant kidney transplant recipients. As for the study in general: Recipients received nonmyeloablative bone marrow transplants from related graft donors, with transient mixed chimerism. Findings and limits, study-wide: Expanding Tregs on activated donor B cells appeared to best identify donor-specific TCRbeta clones. Validation in larger populations is needed because few patients were studied.

TCRdb keeps only in-frame clones here, not all; method: immunoSEQ multiplex PCR. The sample lists about 94,000 clones, roughly 93% occurring once. The CDR3 has 12 amino acids. V dropped 6 bases and J dropped 8; count of bases not matched to a gene: 6. The germline CDR1 and CDR2 sequences are MNHNS and SASEGT. The starting material was CD4+ T cells from blood, obtained before the transplant. This chain joins TRBV6-1 and TRBJ1-1; TRBD1 aligns across 7 bases. The origin of this receptor is a human donor who received a combined kidney and bone marrow transplant. The CDR3 is CASRLQGSEAFF. In nucleotides, the CDR3 is TGTGCCAGCAGGCTACAGGGGTCGGAAGCTTTCTTT.